Following are 2 T cell receptor beta chains from one sample sequenced in a study of T-cell memory formation after mild COVID-19. Each CDR3 protein gets one entry after TCRdb re-called the 5' RACE reads with MiXCR. Of 400,000 to 550,000 distinct CDR3 sequences listed, nearly 25% were seen once; the top ten hold under 15%. The specimen was PBMCs or a T cell subset sorted from them (not recorded which). The source is an adult woman who had mild COVID-19 (a few samples of this study predate the infection). Cell type and time point are not known.

The V call is TRBV29-1, the J call TRBJ2-3; 10 bases align to TRBD2. V was clipped by 2 bases and J by 11 bases; unmatched bases: 10. The CDR3 runs to 14 residues. Germline assignment: CDR1 SQVTM and CDR2 ANQGSEA. CDR3 coding DNA: TGCAGCGTTGAATCACTAGCGGGGAACTTCTTGCAGTATTTT. Its protein is CSVESLAGNFLQYF.

V usage is TRBV6-5 and J usage is TRBJ2-7, with TRBD1 identical over 7 bases. After removal of 8 bases from V and 3 bases from J, the junction contained 10 bases not matched to a gene. Germline V gene sequence: CDR1 MNHEY, CDR2 SVGAGI. This CDR3 has 14 residues. The CDR3 sequence is CASSSPGTVYEQYF. As DNA, the CDR3 is TGTGCCAGCTCCTCGCCCGGGACAGTCTACGAGCAGTACTTC.